The 16 T cell receptor beta chains listed next were all sequenced from one sample in a study of cytomegalovirus exposure and HLA in healthy donors (TCRdb year 2017). Library prep was done by the immunoSEQ multiplex PCR assay. For the multiplex PCR, a mixture combining 60 forward primers for TCR Vbeta segments and 13 reverse primers for TCR Jbeta segments was used. TCRdb limited this immuneACCESS table to in-frame rearrangements with V and J called. A share of clones is missing; checked studies link under half to unresolved V genes, and the rest is unexplained. The sample has 150,000 to 180,000 clones on record, 70% to 80% of them singletons. The ten most abundant clones make up about 8.3% of the sample. Material: PBMCs. These receptors came from a man aged 30 to 39 in good health and CMV-seropositive.

V is TRBV28 and J is TRBJ1-2; weak D call: TRBD1 (6 bases). Trimming took off 4 bases at V and 3 bases at J, with 12 bases between the two ends. Germline assignment: CDR1 MDHEN and CDR2 SYDVKM. The length of the CDR3 is 14 residues. The CDR3 DNA follows: TGTGCCAGCAGTTCCACAGGGTACGACTATGGCTACACCTTC. It translates to CASSSTGYDYGYTF.

The V gene is TRBV30, the J gene TRBJ1-2, with 7 bases that match TRBD1. The CDR3 is made up of 13 amino acids. The V gene end was trimmed by 1 base and the J gene end by 9 bases; junction bases not matched to a gene: 8. Per the germline V gene, CDR1 is GTSNPN and CDR2 is SVGIG (reference sequence). The CDR3 loop reads CAWSDQYRGSYTF. The DNA for the CDR3 is TGTGCCTGGAGTGACCAATACAGGGGTAGCTACACCTTC.

The J gene is TRBJ1-4, the V gene TRBV19; maybe TRBD1 (6 bases). There are 12 residues in the CDR3. From germline, CDR1 is LNHDA and CDR2 SQIVND (reference sequence). Deletions cut 5 bases from V and 12 bases from J, with 13 bases between. CDR3 sequence reads: CASSPGVSELFF. DNA of the CDR3: TGTGCCAGTAGTCCAGGGGTATCGGAACTGTTTTTT. Full variable domain (outside the CDR3, taken from reference TRBV19 and TRBJ1-4): DGGITQSPKYLFRKEGQNVTLSCEQNLNHDAMYWYRQDPGQGLRLIYYSQIVNDFQKGDIAEGYSVSREKKESFPLTVTSAQKNPTAFYLCASSPGVSELFFGSGTQLSVL.

In regard to this clone: Other DNA sequences in the sample encode the same CDR3. V gene TRBV30 combines with J gene TRBJ2-5; D gene unclear. The J call may be incorrect, as the DNA end agrees better with TRBJ2-7. Germline loops: CDR1 GTSNPN, CDR2 SVGIG (reference sequence). The length of the CDR3 is 11 residues. CDR3 sequence: CAWSVRYEQYF. In DNA form, the CDR3 reads TGTGCCTGGAGTGTCCGCTACGAGCAGTACTTC.

This clone was counted only a few times. V gene TRBV2 combines with J gene TRBJ2-4; D remains ambiguous. The CDR3 runs to 13 residues. In germline, CDR1 is SNHLY, CDR2 FYNNEI. V shed 3 bases and J shed 4 bases, with 7 bases lying between them. CDR3 DNA sequence: TGTGCCAGCAGTGAGGGCAGAAAAAACATTCAGTACTTC. Residues: CASSEGRKNIQYF. Filled out from reference TRBV2 and TRBJ2-4, the complete variable domain reads EPEVTQTPSHQVTQMGQEVILRCVPISNHLYFYWYRQILGQKVEFLVSFYNNEISEKSEIFDDQFSVERPDGSNFTLKIRSTKLEDSAMYFCASSEGRKNIQYFGAGTRLSVL.

This clone appeared once. The chain joins TRBV2 to TRBJ2-2; D gene uncertain. V was shortened by 6 bases and J by 5 bases, with 10 bases between the two germline ends. The CDR3 covers 13 residues. Germline V gene sequence: CDR1 SNHLY, CDR2 FYNNEI. CDR3 residues: CASRLGPTGELFF. Written as DNA, the CDR3 is TGTGCCAGCAGGCTTGGGCCAACCGGGGAGCTGTTTTTT. The full variable domain, rest sourced from reference TRBV2 and TRBJ2-2, is EPEVTQTPSHQVTQMGQEVILRCVPISNHLYFYWYRQILGQKVEFLVSFYNNEISEKSEIFDDQFSVERPDGSNFTLKIRSTKLEDSAMYFCASRLGPTGELFFGEGSRLTVL.

CDR3 sequence: CASSLGQGGSYEQYF. CDR3 nucleotides: TGCGCCAGCAGCTTGGGCCAGGGTGGGTCCTACGAGCAGTACTTC. The rearrangement uses TRBV5-1 and TRBJ2-7; TRBD1 is a possible D gene (5 bases). Germline CDR1 SGHRS, CDR2 YFSETQ. This CDR3 region has 15 residues. The V and J ends lost 0 bases and 1 base respectively, with 11 bases between them.

A few counts support this clone. This chain connects TRBV9 to TRBJ2-3; 9 nucleotides match TRBD2. Trimming cost V 1 base and J 4 bases; bases outside gene matches: 10. The CDR3 sequence is 17 residues long. The germline V gene has CDR1 SGDLS and CDR2 YYNGEE. CDR3 amino acids: CASSVWEGLAYADTQYF. Here the CDR3 DNA reads TGTGCCAGCAGCGTATGGGAGGGACTAGCCTATGCAGATACGCAGTATTTT.

This clone came up a few times. The genes are TRBV19 and TRBJ1-5; no clear D gene. The CDR3 loop spans 13 amino acids. Germline V gives CDR1 LNHDA, CDR2 SQIVND (reference sequence). V dropped 3 bases and J dropped 4 bases, with 7 bases sitting between them. The CDR3 region has the DNA TGTGCCAGTAGTATTATGAGAAATCAGCCCCAGCATTTT. Protein sequence: CASSIMRNQPQHF.

The chain uses TRBV29-1 and TRBJ1-1; no definite D call. The germline V gene has CDR1 SQVTM and CDR2 ANQGSEA. Trimming cost V 3 bases and J 0 bases, with 8 bases left between them. The length of the CDR3 is 13 residues. DNA of the CDR3: TGCAGCGTTGACAGTAGCATGAACACTGAAGCTTTCTTT. As protein: CSVDSSMNTEAFF.

The chain joins TRBV4-3 to TRBJ2-2; perhaps TRBD2 as D (7 bases). V was cut by 4 bases and J by 7 bases, with 19 bases left in between. This CDR3 contains 16 residues. CDR1 is LGHNA, CDR2 YSLEER, per germline. CDR3 DNA: TGCGCCAGCAGCCTTGCTGAGGGGGGGCCTGGCGGGGAGCTGTTTTTT. Amino acid sequence: CASSLAEGGPGGELFF.

J is TRBJ1-1 and V is TRBV9; the D gene is possibly TRBD1 (6 bases). V lost 3 bases, J lost 4 bases, and 22 bases lay in between. The CDR3 runs 17 residues. From germline, CDR1 is SGDLS and CDR2 YYNGEE. CDR3 region: CASSAELRTGLGTEAFF. The CDR3 bases are TGTGCCAGCAGCGCCGAACTGAGAACAGGGTTAGGCACTGAAGCTTTCTTT.

This chain joins TRBV11-2 and TRBJ2-7; D ambiguous. Germline assignment: CDR1 SGHAT and CDR2 FQNNGV. The CDR3 loop spans 15 amino acids. The V and J ends lost 1 base and 0 bases respectively, with 10 bases between them. The CDR3, as DNA: TGTGCCAGCAGCTTAGCTTACACAAGCTCCTACGAGCAGTACTTC. This sequence encodes CASSLAYTSSYEQYF.

This clone has only a few counts. This chain connects TRBV19 to TRBJ2-5, with TRBD2 as a possible D gene (7 bases). V was pared by 1 base and J by 14 bases, with 17 bases between. In germline, CDR1 is LNHDA, CDR2 SQIVND (reference sequence). The length of the CDR3 is 13 residues. CDR3 in amino acids: CASSIGEGGLPYF. CDR3 nucleotide sequence: TGTGCCAGTAGTATAGGGGAGGGGGGACTCCCCTACTTC.

V and J are TRBV7-9 and TRBJ2-7; 8 bases are shared with TRBD1. The germline V gene encodes CDR1 SEHNR and CDR2 FQNEAQ (reference sequence). The CDR3 length is 12 residues. The junction had 4 bases not matched to a gene; V was cut back by 6 bases and J by 6 bases. The CDR3 reads CASRNRGSEQYF. DNA for the CDR3: TGTGCCAGCAGAAACAGGGGGAGCGAGCAGTACTTC.

The chain recombines TRBV28 with TRBJ2-7, with 7 bases identical to TRBD2. The germline CDR1 and CDR2 sequences are MDHEN and SYDVKM. The CDR3 totals 17 residues. The trim removed 4 bases at V and 4 bases at J, leaving 16 bases unmatched. Here the CDR3 DNA reads TGTGCCAGCAGTTCGAACTTCATCGGGACTACAGATTACGAGCAGTACTTC. Its protein product is CASSSNFIGTTDYEQYF.